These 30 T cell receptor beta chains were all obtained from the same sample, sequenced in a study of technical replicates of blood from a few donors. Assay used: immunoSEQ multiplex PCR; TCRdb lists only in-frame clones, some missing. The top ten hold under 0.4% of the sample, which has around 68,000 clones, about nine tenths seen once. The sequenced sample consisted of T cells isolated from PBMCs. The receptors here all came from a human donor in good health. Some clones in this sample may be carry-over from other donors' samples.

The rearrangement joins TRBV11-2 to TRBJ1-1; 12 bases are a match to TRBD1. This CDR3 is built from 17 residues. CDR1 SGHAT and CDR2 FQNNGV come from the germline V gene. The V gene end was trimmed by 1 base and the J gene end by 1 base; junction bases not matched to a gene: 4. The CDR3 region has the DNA TGTGCCAGCAGCTTAGCGGGGACAGGGGGCACGAACACTGAAGCTTTCTTT. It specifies CASSLAGTGGTNTEAFF.

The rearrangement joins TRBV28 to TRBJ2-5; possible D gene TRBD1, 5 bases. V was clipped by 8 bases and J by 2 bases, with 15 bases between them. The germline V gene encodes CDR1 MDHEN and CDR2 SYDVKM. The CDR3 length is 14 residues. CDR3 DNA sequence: TGTGCCAGCTCCAGGGTGGGTCCGCAAGAGACCCAGTACTTC. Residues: CASSRVGPQETQYF.

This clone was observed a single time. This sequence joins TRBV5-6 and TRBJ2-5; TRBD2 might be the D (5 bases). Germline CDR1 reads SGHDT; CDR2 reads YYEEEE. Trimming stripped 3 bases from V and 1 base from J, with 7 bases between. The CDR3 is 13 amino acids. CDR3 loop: CASSSLVQETQYF. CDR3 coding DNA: TGTGCCAGCAGCTCACTAGTCCAAGAGACCCAGTACTTC.

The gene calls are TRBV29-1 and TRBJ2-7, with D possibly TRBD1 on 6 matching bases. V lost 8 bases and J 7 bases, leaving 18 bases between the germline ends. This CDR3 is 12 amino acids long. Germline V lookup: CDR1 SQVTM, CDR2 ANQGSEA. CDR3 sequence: CSTKQGLGEQYF. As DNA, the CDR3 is TGCAGCACGAAACAGGGTCTGGGGGAGCAGTACTTC.

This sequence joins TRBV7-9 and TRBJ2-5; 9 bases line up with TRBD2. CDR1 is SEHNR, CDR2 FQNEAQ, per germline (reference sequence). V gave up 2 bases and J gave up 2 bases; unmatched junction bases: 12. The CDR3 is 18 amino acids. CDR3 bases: TGTGCCAGCAGCTTACCCCCCGTTAGCGGGAGTTGGCAAGAGACCCAGTACTTC. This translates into CASSLPPVSGSWQETQYF.

The CDR3: CATTGDHYGYTF. DNA for the CDR3: TGTGCCACAACAGGGGATCACTATGGCTACACCTTC. The rearrangement links TRBV7-9 to TRBJ1-2; 7 bases align to TRBD1. This CDR3 is built from 12 residues. V gave up 10 bases and J gave up 3 bases; unmatched junction bases: 5. Germline CDR1 reads SEHNR; CDR2 reads FQNEAQ (reference sequence). Full variable domain (outside the CDR3, taken from reference TRBV7-9 and TRBJ1-2): DTGVSQNPRHKITKRGQNVTFRCDPISEHNRLYWYRQTLGQGPEFLTYFQNEAQLEKSRLLSDRFSAERPKGSFSTLEIQRTEQGDSAMYLCATTGDHYGYTFGSGTRLTVV.

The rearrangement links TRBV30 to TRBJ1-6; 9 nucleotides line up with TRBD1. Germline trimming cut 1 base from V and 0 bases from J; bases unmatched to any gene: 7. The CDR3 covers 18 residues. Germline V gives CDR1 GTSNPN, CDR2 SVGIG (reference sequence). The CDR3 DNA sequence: TGTGCCTGGAGTGCCGGGACAGGGCTGTTCTCCTATAATTCACCCCTCCACTTT. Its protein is CAWSAGTGLFSYNSPLHF. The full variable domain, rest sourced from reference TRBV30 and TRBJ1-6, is SQTIHQWPATLVQPVGSPLSLECTVEGTSNPNLYWYRQAAGRGLQLLFYSVGIGQISSEVPQNLSASRPQDRQFILSSKKLLLSDSGFYLCAWSAGTGLFSYNSPLHFGNGTRLTVT.

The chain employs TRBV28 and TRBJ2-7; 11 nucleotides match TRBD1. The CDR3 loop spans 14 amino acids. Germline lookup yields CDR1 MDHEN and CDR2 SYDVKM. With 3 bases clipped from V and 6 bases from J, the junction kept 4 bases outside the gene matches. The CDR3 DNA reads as TGTGCCAGCAGTTTGAGGACAGGGGGCCGCGAGCAGTACTTC. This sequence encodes CASSLRTGGREQYF.

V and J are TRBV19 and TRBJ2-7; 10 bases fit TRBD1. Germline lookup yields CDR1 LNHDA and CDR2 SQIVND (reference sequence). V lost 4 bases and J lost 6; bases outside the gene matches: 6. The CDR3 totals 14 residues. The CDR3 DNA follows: TGTGCCAGTAGTAATCGGACAGGGGGGTCCGAGCAGTACTTC. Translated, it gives CASSNRTGGSEQYF. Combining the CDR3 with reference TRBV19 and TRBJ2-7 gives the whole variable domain DGGITQSPKYLFRKEGQNVTLSCEQNLNHDAMYWYRQDPGQGLRLIYYSQIVNDFQKGDIAEGYSVSREKKESFPLTVTSAQKNPTAFYLCASSNRTGGSEQYFGPGTRLTVT.

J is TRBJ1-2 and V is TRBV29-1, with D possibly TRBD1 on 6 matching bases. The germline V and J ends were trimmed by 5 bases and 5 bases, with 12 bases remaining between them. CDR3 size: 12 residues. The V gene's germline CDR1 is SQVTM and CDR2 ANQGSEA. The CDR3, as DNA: TGCAGCGTTCATCCCCAGGGGTATGGCTACACCTTC. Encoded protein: CSVHPQGYGYTF. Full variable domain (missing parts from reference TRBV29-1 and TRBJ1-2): SAVISQKPSRDICQRGTSLTIQCQVDSQVTMMFWYRQQPGQSLTLIATANQGSEATYESGFVIDKFPISRPNLTFSTLTVSNMSPEDSSIYLCSVHPQGYGYTFGSGTRLTVV.

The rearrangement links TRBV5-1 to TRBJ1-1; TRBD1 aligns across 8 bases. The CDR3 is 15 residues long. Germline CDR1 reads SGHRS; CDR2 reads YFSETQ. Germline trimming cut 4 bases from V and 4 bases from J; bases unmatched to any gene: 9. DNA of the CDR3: TGCGCCAGCAGCCTGCGACAGGGGCGGGCCACTGAAGCTTTCTTT. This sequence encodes CASSLRQGRATEAFF.

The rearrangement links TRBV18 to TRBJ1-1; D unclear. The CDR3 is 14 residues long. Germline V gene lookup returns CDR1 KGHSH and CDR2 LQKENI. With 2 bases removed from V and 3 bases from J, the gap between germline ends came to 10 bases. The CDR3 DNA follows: TGTGCCAGCTCACCAATCTTAGAAGACACTGAAGCTTTCTTT. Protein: CASSPILEDTEAFF.

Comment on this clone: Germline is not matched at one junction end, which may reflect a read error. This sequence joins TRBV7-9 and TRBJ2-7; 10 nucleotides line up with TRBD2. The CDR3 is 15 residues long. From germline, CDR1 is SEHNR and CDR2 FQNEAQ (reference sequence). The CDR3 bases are TGTGCCAGCAGCCTAGCTAGCGGGGGAACCTACGAGCAGTACTTC. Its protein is CASSLASGGTYEQYF.

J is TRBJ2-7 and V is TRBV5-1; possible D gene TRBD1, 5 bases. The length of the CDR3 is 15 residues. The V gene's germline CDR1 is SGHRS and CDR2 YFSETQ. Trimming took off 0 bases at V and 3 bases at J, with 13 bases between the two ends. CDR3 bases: TGCGCCAGCAGCTTGGGGGGCTTAATTAGCTACGAGCAGTACTTC. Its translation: CASSLGGLISYEQYF.

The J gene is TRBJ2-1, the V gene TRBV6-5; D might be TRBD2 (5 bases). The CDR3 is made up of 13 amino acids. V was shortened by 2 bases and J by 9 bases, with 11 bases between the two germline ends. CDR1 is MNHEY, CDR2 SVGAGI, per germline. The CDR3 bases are TGTGCCAGCAGTTACGGACGGGATGGTGAGCAGTTCTTC. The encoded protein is CASSYGRDGEQFF.

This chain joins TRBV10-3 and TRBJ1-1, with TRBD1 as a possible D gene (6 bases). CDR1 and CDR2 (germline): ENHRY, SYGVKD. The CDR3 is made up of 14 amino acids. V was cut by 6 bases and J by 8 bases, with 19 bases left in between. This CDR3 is CAIRTGHRETEAFF. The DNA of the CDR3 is TGTGCCATCAGAACGGGACACAGAGAGACCGAAGCTTTCTTT.

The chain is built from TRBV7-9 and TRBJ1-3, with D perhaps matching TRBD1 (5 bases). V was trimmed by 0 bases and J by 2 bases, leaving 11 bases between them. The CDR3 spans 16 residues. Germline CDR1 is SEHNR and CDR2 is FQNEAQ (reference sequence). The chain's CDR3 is CASSLAHARAGNTIYF. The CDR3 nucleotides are TGTGCCAGCAGCTTAGCGCATGCCAGGGCTGGAAACACCATATATTTT.

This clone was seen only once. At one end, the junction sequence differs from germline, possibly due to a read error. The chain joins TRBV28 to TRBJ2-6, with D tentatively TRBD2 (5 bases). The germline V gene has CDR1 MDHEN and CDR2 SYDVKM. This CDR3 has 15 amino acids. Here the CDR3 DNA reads TGTGCCAGTAGTTTATCGGGGTCTGAGGCCAACGTCCTGACTTTC. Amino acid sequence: CASSLSGSEANVLTF. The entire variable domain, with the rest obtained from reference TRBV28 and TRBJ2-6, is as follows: DVKVTQSSRYLVKRTGEKVFLECVQDMDHENMFWYRQDPGLGLRLIYFSYDVKMKEKGDIPEGYSVSREKKERFSLILESASTNQTSMYLCASSLSGSEANVLTFGAGSRLTVL.

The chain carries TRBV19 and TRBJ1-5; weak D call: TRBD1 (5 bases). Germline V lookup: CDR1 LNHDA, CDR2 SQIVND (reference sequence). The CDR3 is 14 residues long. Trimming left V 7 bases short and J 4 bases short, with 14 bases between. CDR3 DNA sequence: TGTGCCAGTAAACCCTGGGAGGGGAATCAGCCCCAGCATTTT. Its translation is CASKPWEGNQPQHF.

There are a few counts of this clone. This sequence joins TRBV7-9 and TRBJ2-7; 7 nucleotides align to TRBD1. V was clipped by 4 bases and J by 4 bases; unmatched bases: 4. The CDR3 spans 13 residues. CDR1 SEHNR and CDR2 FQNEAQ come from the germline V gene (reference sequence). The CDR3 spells CASSYPGQYEQYF. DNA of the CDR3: TGTGCCAGCAGCTATCCGGGACAGTACGAGCAGTACTTC.

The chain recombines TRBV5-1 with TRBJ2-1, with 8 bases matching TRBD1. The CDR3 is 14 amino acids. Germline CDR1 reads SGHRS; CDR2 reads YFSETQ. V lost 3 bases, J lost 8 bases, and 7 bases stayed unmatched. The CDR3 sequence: CASSSGQGVDEQFF. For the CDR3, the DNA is TGCGCCAGCAGCTCAGGACAGGGCGTGGATGAGCAGTTCTTC.

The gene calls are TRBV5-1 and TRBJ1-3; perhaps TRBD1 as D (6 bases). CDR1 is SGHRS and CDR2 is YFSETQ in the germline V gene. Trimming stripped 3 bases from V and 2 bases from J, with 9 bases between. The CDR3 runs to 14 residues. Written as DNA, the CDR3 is TGCGCCAGCAGCTGGACAGATCCTGGAAACACCATATATTTT. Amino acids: CASSWTDPGNTIYF.

The CDR3 DNA sequence: TGTGCCAGCAGCCACCAGACAGGGACCTACGAGCAGTACTTC. It translates to CASSHQTGTYEQYF. The V gene is TRBV5-4, the J gene TRBJ2-7, with 7 bases matching TRBD1. CDR3 length: 14 residues. Trimming removed 4 bases from V and 2 bases from J; junction bases left unmatched: 6. CDR1 and CDR2 (germline): SGHNT, YYREEE (reference sequence).

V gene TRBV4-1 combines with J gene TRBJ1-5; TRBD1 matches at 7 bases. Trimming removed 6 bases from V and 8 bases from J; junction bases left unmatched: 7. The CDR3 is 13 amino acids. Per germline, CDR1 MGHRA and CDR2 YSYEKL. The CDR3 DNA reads TGCGCCAGCAGTAGGGGGCCGATGGAGCCCCAGCATTTT. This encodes CASSRGPMEPQHF.

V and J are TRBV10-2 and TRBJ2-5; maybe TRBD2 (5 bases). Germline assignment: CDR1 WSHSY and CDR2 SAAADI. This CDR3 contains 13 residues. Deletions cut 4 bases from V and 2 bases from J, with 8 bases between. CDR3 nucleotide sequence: TGCGCCAGCAGTGTGAGGGAACAAGAGACCCAGTACTTC. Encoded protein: CASSVREQETQYF.

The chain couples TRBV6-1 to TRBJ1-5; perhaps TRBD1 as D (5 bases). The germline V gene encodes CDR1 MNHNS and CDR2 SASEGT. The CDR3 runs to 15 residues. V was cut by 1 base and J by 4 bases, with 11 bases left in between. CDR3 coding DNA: TGTGCCAGCAGTGAAGACAGGTGGGGAAATCAGCCCCAGCATTTT. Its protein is CASSEDRWGNQPQHF.

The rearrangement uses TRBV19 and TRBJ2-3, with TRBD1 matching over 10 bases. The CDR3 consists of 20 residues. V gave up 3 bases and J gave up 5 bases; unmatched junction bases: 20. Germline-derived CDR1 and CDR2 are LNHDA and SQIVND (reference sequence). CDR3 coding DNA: TGTGCCAGTAGTATCTGGTTTTGGGACAGGGGCATTAATTCAGTAGATACGCAGTATTTT. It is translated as CASSIWFWDRGINSVDTQYF.

In DNA form, the CDR3 reads TGTGCCAGCAGCAGGAGGGTCGTGAGCGGGGGGGCCATCTATGAGCAGTTCTTC. It yields the protein CASSRRVVSGGAIYEQFF. The chain employs TRBV5-4 and TRBJ2-1, with 10 positions matching TRBD2. The CDR3 runs 18 residues. Germline loops: CDR1 SGHNT, CDR2 YYREEE (reference sequence). The V and J ends lost 4 bases and 8 bases, in that order; junction bases with no gene match: 18.

CDR3 in amino acids: CASRLGGVRELFF. The CDR3 DNA is TGTGCCAGCCGACTGGGGGGGGTCCGGGAGCTGTTTTTT. The chain carries TRBV7-9 and TRBJ2-2, with 7 bases lining up with TRBD2. CDR1 and CDR2 (germline): SEHNR, FQNEAQ (reference sequence). This CDR3 is built from 13 residues. Trimming took 8 bases from V and 9 from J; bases not matched to a gene: 9.

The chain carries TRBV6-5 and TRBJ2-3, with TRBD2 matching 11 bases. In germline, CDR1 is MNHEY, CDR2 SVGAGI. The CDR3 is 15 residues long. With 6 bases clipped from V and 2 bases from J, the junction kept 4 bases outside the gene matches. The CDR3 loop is CASSRTSGYTDTQYF. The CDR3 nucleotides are TGTGCCAGCAGCCGGACTAGCGGGTACACAGATACGCAGTATTTT.